Below, 6 T cell receptor beta chains from the same sample are listed, as sequenced in a study of response to subunit inactivated influenza vaccine. A single record per CDR3 protein comes from TCRdb applying MiXCR to the RT-PCR reads. The table has roughly 760,000 distinct CDR3 sequences, 21% seen once. The sequencing here drew on PBMCs from blood, taken 5 days after vaccination. The origin of the receptors is a man aged 45-65 years who received an inactivated influenza vaccine.

This clonotype was seen at least ten times. The V gene is TRBV10-3, the J gene TRBJ2-3; D call uncertain. Deletions cut 10 bases from V and 6 bases from J, with 14 bases between. Per germline, CDR1 ENHRY and CDR2 SYGVKD. The CDR3 sequence is 12 residues long. As DNA, the CDR3 is TGTGCCACCTCAGGACCCTCGGATACGCAGTATTTT. This encodes CATSGPSDTQYF.

This chain links TRBV12-3 or TRBV12-4 with TRBJ1-1; D is uncertain. V dropped 6 bases and J dropped 4 bases, with 9 bases sitting between them. The CDR3 runs 12 residues. The CDR3 is CASRGSGTEAFF. CDR3 coding DNA: TGTGCCAGCAGGGGGTCGGGCACTGAAGCTTTCTTT.

The chain employs TRBV5-6 and TRBJ2-1, with 7 bases identical to TRBD2. Germline trimming cut 4 bases from V and 7 bases from J; bases unmatched to any gene: 8. Germline CDR1 is SGHDT and CDR2 is YYEEEE. The CDR3 sequence is 14 residues long. CDR3: CASSPASGVNEQFF. The CDR3 coding sequence is TGTGCCAGCAGCCCCGCGAGCGGGGTGAATGAGCAGTTCTTC.

The chain links TRBV7-2 to TRBJ2-5; 12 nucleotides align to TRBD2. CDR1 is SGHTA, CDR2 FQGNSA, per germline. V shed 6 bases, J shed 7 bases, and the junction held 9 bases outside the gene matches. The CDR3 loop spans 15 amino acids. CDR3 bases: TGTGCCAGCAGTACTAGCGGGGGGCGTCCGGGGACCCAGTACTTC. Translation gives CASSTSGGRPGTQYF.

The V and J genes are TRBV4-3 and TRBJ2-1; 7 nucleotides align to TRBD1. The CDR3 is 13 residues long. J gave up 8 bases and V 5 bases, and 6 bases lay outside the gene matches. Germline V lookup: CDR1 LGHNA, CDR2 YSLEER. The CDR3 nucleotides are TGCGCCAGCAGCGGACAGGTCGAACATGAGCAGTTCTTC. Its translation: CASSGQVEHEQFF.

V gene TRBV7-6 combines with J gene TRBJ2-7; maybe TRBD1 (6 bases). CDR3 length equals 16 residues. Trimming left V 4 bases short and J 2 bases short, with 18 bases between. Germline V gene sequence: CDR1 SGHVS, CDR2 FNYEAQ. CDR3 nucleotide sequence: TGTGCCAGCAGCTATAAACCGGGACAACGCCCCTACGAGCAGTACTTC. Amino acids: CASSYKPGQRPYEQYF.